Below are 15 T cell receptor beta chains sequenced from a single sample in a study of blood T cells in healthy people across ages. Primed by a sample-barcoded 5' primer and a J-beta primer mix, a second PCR proceeded for about 6 to 12 cycles. In TCRdb, the 5' RACE reads were re-called with MiXCR into one record per CDR3 protein. The table has over a million distinct CDR3 sequences, 35% to 50% seen once. What was sequenced was blood. The receptor source for this set is a woman aged 55-75 years in good health.

This clonotype has only a few counts. The chain is built from TRBV5-1 and TRBJ1-2; 9 bases map to TRBD1. The CDR3 runs 18 residues. V was pared by 2 bases and J by 4 bases, with 15 bases of the junction left unmatched. Germline V gene sequence: CDR1 SGHRS, CDR2 YFSETQ. CDR3 in amino acids: CASSLIGTGLSPSYGYTF. In DNA, the CDR3 is TGCGCCAGCAGCTTAATTGGGACAGGGTTGAGTCCCTCCTATGGCTACACCTTC.

This clonotype appeared once. Just one base apart from a much larger clone, this may be a read error. The J gene is TRBJ2-4, the V gene TRBV29-1, with 11 bases identical to TRBD1. The J call may be faulty, since TRBJ2-7 better matches the DNA end. The CDR3 has 14 residues. Germline V gives CDR1 SQVTM, CDR2 ANQGSEA. CDR3 loop: CGVLGQGARYEQYF. CDR3 sequence (DNA): TGCGGCGTCCTCGGACAGGGGGCTAGGTACGAGCAGTACTTC.

V usage is TRBV13 and J usage is TRBJ2-7; maybe TRBD1 (6 bases). CDR3 length: 14 residues. V gave up 5 bases and J gave up 0 bases, with 11 bases separating them. Germline V gene data show CDR1 as PRHDT and CDR2 as FYEKMQ (reference sequence). CDR3 residues: CASSDDRRSYEQYF. The CDR3 DNA is TGTGCCAGCAGCGACGACAGGCGCTCCTACGAGCAGTACTTC.

This clonotype was observed a handful of times. The J gene is TRBJ2-7, the V gene TRBV4-1; a weak D match, TRBD2 (5 bases). Trimming took off 4 bases at V and 1 base at J, with 11 bases between the two ends. This CDR3 is 14 amino acids long. Germline V CDR1 and CDR2: MGHRA, YSYEKL. CDR3 protein: CASSPREVSYEQYF. The CDR3 bases are TGCGCCAGCAGCCCCCGGGAAGTATCCTACGAGCAGTACTTC.

The rearrangement joins TRBV9 to TRBJ2-5; 9 nucleotides align to TRBD1. The J call could be wrong; TRBJ2-7 is a better fit for the DNA end. CDR3 length: 13 amino acids. The germline CDR1 and CDR2 sequences are SGDLS and YYNGEE. The CDR3 is CASGSGTGSEQYF. In DNA form, the CDR3 reads TGTGCCAGCGGATCCGGGACAGGGAGCGAGCAGTACTTC.

The rearrangement uses TRBV7-2 and TRBJ2-4; TRBD1 matches 8 bases. J lost 8 bases, V lost 3 bases, and 6 bases had no gene match. The V gene's germline CDR1 is SGHTA and CDR2 FQGNSA. The CDR3 consists of 14 residues. For the CDR3, the DNA is TGTGCCAGCAGCTTTGGACAGGGCTGGGACATTCAGTACTTC. It encodes CASSFGQGWDIQYF.

A few counts support this clonotype. V is TRBV6-5 and J is TRBJ2-5, with D unclear. The better agreement between TRBJ2-7 and the DNA end casts doubt on the J call. The CDR3 consists of 13 residues. Germline CDR1 MNHEY, CDR2 SVGAGI. Here the CDR3 DNA reads TGTGCCAGCAGTTACCGGCGGACCCACGAGCAGTACTTC. Its translation: CASSYRRTHEQYF.

The V call is TRBV7-3, the J call TRBJ2-3, with 9 nucleotides matching TRBD1. V lost 4 bases to trimming and J lost 4 bases; unmatched junction nucleotides: 9. The CDR3 spans 16 residues. CDR1 SGHTA and CDR2 FQGTGA come from the germline V gene. In nucleotides, the CDR3 is TGTGCCAGCAGCTCCCACAGGGGGCCGGAGCCAGATACGCAGTATTTT. Amino acid sequence: CASSSHRGPEPDTQYF.

This clonotype was detected ten times or more. The chain uses TRBV9 and TRBJ2-7; D unresolved. The length of the CDR3 is 14 residues. The ends were cut back, 3 bases at V and 5 bases at J, with 15 bases in the middle. CDR1 is SGDLS and CDR2 is YYNGEE in the germline V gene. The CDR3 loop reads CASSAAAHPDEQYF. CDR3 DNA sequence: TGTGCCAGCAGCGCCGCAGCCCACCCCGACGAGCAGTACTTC. Based on the CDR3 plus reference TRBV9 and TRBJ2-7, the full variable domain is DSGVTQTPKHLITATGQRVTLRCSPRSGDLSVYWYQQSLDQGLQFLIQYYNGEERAKGNILERFSAQQFPDLHSELNLSSLELGDSALYFCASSAAAHPDEQYFGPGTRLTVT.

This clonotype was observed once. The rearrangement joins TRBV7-8 to TRBJ2-3; D could derive from TRBD1 or TRBD2 (7 bases each). The CDR3 is made up of 14 amino acids. The V gene lost 5 bases and the J gene lost 6 bases, with 15 bases spanning the gap. Germline V gives CDR1 SGHVS, CDR2 FQNEAQ. CDR3 sequence: CASSPQGGWDTQYF. CDR3 in DNA: TGTGCCAGCAGCCCCCAGGGGGGGTGGGATACGCAGTATTTT. Combining the CDR3 with reference TRBV7-8 and TRBJ2-3 gives the whole variable domain GAGVSQSPRYKVAKRGQDVALRCDPISGHVSLFWYQQALGQGPEFLTYFQNEAQLDKSGLPSDRFFAERPEGSVSTLKIQRTQQEDSAVYLCASSPQGGWDTQYFGPGTRLTVL.

J is TRBJ2-7 and V is TRBV3-1; a weak D match, TRBD2 (5 bases). This CDR3 has 14 residues. Germline CDR1 and CDR2: LGHDT and YNNKEL (reference sequence). With 4 bases removed from V and 2 bases from J, the gap between germline ends came to 12 bases. The CDR3, as DNA: TGTGCCAGCAGCCGGGCAGCGGCCCCCTACGAGCAGTACTTC. This sequence encodes CASSRAAAPYEQYF.

This sequence joins TRBV6-5 and TRBJ1-4; maybe TRBD1 (5 bases). Trimming stripped 2 bases from V and 7 bases from J, with 8 bases between. This CDR3 comprises 13 residues. Per the germline V gene, CDR1 is MNHEY and CDR2 is SVGAGI. The CDR3 protein is CASSYQGTEKLFF. The DNA for the CDR3 is TGTGCCAGCAGTTACCAAGGGACTGAAAAACTGTTTTTT.

The chain carries TRBV20-1 and TRBJ2-5; no clear D gene. Trimming took off 3 bases at V and 11 bases at J, with 13 bases between the two ends. Per germline, CDR1 DFQATT and CDR2 SNEGSKA (reference sequence). The CDR3 length is 11 residues. The CDR3: CSASDDNEQYF. As DNA, the CDR3 is TGCAGTGCTAGTGACGACAATGAGCAGTACTTC.

Only a few counts were recorded for this clonotype. The chain carries TRBV20-1 and TRBJ2-5, with a weak D call TRBD2 (6 bases). CDR3 length: 12 residues. Germline CDR1 DFQATT, CDR2 SNEGSKA (reference sequence). CDR3 nucleotide sequence: TGCAGCCCTGGGGGGATCGCGGAGACCCAGTACTTC. It codes for CSPGGIAETQYF.

In this sample, this clonotype turned up a few times. The chain couples TRBV21-1 to TRBJ1-6; the table's D call of TRBD1 was not tested on the DNA. TRBV21-1 is a documented pseudogene. The CDR3 totals 15 residues. CDR3 DNA: TGTGCCAGCAGCGCCTTCAGGGTTACTAATTCACCCCTCCACTTT. Translating gives CASSAFRVTNSPLHF.